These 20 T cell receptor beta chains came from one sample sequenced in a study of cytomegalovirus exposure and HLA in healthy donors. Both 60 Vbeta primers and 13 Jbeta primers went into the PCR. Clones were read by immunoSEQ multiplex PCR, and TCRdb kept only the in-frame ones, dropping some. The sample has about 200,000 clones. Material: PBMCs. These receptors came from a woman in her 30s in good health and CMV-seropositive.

CDR3 DNA sequence: TGTGCCAGCAGTCCTGACTCGGGGACAGGGTATGGCTACACCTTC. Protein product: CASSPDSGTGYGYTF. The chain carries TRBV28 and TRBJ1-2, with 9 bases fitting TRBD1. Looked up from germline, CDR1 is MDHEN and CDR2 is SYDVKM. Trimming cost V 5 bases and J 5 bases; bases outside gene matches: 9. The CDR3 is made up of 15 amino acids.

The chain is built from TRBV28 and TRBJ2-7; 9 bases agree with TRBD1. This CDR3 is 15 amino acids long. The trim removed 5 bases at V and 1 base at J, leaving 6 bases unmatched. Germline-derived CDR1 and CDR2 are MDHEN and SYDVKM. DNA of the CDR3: TGTGCCAGCAGTCAAGGGGGACAGGGATCCTACGAGCAGTACTTC. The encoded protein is CASSQGGQGSYEQYF.

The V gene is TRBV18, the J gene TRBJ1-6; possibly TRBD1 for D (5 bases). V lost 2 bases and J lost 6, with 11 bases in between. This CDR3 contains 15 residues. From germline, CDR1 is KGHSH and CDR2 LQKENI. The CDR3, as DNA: TGTGCCAGCTCACCAGGAAGGGGTTTTAATTCACCCCTCCACTTT. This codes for CASSPGRGFNSPLHF.

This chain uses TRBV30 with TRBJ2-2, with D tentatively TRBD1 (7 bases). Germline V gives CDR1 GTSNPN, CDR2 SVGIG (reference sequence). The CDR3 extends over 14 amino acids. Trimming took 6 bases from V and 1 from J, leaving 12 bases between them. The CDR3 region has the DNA TGTGCCTGTGCGGGACAGATGAACACCGGGGAGCTGTTTTTT. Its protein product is CACAGQMNTGELFF.

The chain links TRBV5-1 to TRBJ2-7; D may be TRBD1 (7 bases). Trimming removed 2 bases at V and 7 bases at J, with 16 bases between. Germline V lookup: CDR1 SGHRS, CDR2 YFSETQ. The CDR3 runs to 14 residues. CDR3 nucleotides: TGCGCCAGCAGCTTCCAGGGGGAGGCTGGTGAGCAGTACTTC. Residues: CASSFQGEAGEQYF.

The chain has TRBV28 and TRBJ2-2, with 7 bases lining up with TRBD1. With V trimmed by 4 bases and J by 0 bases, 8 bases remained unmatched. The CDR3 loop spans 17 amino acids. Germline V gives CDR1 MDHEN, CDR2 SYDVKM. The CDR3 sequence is CASSSQQGSTNTGELFF. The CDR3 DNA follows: TGTGCCAGCAGTTCTCAACAGGGGAGTACGAACACCGGGGAGCTGTTTTTT.

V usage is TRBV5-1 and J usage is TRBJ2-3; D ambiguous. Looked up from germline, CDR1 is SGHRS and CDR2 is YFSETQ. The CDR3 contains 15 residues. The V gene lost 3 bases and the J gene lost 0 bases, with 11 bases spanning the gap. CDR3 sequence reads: CASSSIRLSTDTQYF. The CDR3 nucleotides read TGCGCCAGCAGCTCGATTAGACTTAGCACAGATACGCAGTATTTT. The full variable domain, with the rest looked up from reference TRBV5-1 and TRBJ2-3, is KAGVTQTPRYLIKTRGQQVTLSCSPISGHRSVSWYQQTPGQGLQFLFEYFSETQRNKGNFPGRFSGRQFSNSRSEMNVSTLELGDSALYLCASSSIRLSTDTQYFGPGTRLTVL.

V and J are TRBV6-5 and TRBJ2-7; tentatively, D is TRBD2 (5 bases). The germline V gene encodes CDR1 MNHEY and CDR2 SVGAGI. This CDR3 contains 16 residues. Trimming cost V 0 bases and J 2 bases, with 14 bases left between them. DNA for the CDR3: TGTGCCAGCAGTTACTCCGGGGTGGCAGCTCCCTACGAGCAGTACTTC. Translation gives CASSYSGVAAPYEQYF.

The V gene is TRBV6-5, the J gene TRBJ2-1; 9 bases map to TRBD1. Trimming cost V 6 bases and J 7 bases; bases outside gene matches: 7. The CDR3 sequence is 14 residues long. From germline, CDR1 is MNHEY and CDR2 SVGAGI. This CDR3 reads CASRPTGGTNEQFF. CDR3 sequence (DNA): TGTGCCAGCAGACCGACAGGGGGGACGAATGAGCAGTTCTTC.

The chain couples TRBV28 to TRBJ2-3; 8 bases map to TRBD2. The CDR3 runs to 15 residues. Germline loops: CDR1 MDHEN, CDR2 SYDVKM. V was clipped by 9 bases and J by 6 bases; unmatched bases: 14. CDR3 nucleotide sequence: TGTGCCAGTTCCGCCCCACGGGAGGGGAAGGATACGCAGTATTTT. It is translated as CASSAPREGKDTQYF.

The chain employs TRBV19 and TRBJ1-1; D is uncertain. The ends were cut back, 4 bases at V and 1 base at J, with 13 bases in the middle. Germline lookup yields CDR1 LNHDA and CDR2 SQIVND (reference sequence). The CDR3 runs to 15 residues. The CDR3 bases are TGTGCCAGTAGTACCTCGGGGTGGGCGAACACTGAAGCTTTCTTT. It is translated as CASSTSGWANTEAFF.

CDR3 in amino acids: CASSDATGRSPLHF. The CDR3 DNA reads as TGTGCCAGCAGTGATGCCACAGGGCGATCACCCCTCCACTTT. The chain is built from TRBV2 and TRBJ1-6; maybe TRBD1 (6 bases). The CDR3 extends over 14 amino acids. V was shortened by 3 bases and J by 10 bases, with 13 bases between the two germline ends. CDR1 and CDR2 (germline): SNHLY, FYNNEI.

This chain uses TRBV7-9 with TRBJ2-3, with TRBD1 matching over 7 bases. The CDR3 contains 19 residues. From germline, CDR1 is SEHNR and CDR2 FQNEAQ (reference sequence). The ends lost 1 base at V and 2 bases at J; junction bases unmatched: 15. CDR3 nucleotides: TGTGCCAGCAGCTTAGAACAGGGGCCGCACGTAGACCTCACAGATACGCAGTATTTT. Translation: CASSLEQGPHVDLTDTQYF.

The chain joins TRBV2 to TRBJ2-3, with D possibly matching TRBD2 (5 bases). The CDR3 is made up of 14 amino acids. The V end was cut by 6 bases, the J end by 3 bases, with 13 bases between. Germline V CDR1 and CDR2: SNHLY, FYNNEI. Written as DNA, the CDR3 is TGTGCCAGCAGACCTTGGACTGATACAGATACGCAGTATTTT. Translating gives CASRPWTDTDTQYF. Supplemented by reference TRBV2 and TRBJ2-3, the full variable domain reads EPEVTQTPSHQVTQMGQEVILRCVPISNHLYFYWYRQILGQKVEFLVSFYNNEISEKSEIFDDQFSVERPDGSNFTLKIRSTKLEDSAMYFCASRPWTDTDTQYFGPGTRLTVL.

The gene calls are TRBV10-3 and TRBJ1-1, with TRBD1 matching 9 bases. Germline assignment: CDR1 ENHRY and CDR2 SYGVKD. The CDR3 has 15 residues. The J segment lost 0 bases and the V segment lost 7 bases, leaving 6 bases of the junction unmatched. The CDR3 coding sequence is TGTGCCATCACCAAGACAGGGGGGCTGAACACTGAAGCTTTCTTT. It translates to CAITKTGGLNTEAFF.

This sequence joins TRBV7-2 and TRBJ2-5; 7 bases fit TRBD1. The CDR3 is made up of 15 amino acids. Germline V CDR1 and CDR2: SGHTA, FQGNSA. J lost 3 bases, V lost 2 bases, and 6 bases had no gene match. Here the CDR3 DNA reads TGTGCCAGCAGCTTATTCACAGGGGTGGAAGAGACCCAGTACTTC. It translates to CASSLFTGVEETQYF.

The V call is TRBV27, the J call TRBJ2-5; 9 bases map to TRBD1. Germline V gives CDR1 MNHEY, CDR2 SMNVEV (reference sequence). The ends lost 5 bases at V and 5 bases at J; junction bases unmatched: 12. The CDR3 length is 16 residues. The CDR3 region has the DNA TGTGCCAGCAGTAAACTGGGACAGGGCCAAGGGGAGACCCAGTACTTC. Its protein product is CASSKLGQGQGETQYF.

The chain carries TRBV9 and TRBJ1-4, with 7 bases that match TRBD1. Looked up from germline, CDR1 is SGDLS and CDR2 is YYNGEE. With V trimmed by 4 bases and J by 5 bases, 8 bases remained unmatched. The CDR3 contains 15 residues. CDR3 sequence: CASSPQDRLNEKLFF. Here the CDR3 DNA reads TGTGCCAGCAGCCCCCAGGACAGGTTAAATGAAAAACTGTTTTTT. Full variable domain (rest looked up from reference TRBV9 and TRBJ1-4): DSGVTQTPKHLITATGQRVTLRCSPRSGDLSVYWYQQSLDQGLQFLIQYYNGEERAKGNILERFSAQQFPDLHSELNLSSLELGDSALYFCASSPQDRLNEKLFFGSGTQLSVL.

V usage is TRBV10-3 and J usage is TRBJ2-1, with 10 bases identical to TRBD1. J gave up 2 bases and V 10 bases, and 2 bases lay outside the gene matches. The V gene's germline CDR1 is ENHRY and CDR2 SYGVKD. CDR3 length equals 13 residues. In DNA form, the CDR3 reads TGTGCCACCGGGACAGGGGCCTACAATGAGCAGTTCTTC. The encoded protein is CATGTGAYNEQFF.

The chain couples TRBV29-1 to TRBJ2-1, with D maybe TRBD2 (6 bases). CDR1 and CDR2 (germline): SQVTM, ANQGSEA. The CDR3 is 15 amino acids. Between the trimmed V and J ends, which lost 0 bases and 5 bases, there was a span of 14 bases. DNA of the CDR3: TGCAGCGTTGAAGAGGCCGGGGGAGTCGACAATGAGCAGTTCTTC. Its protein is CSVEEAGGVDNEQFF.